Listed here are 28 T cell receptor beta chains from one sample, sequenced in a study of cytomegalovirus exposure and HLA in healthy donors. The primer mix had 60 Vbeta and 13 Jbeta primers. The table came from immunoSEQ multiplex PCR; TCRdb's copy has only in-frame clones and leaves some out. The sample records under 150,000 clones, about 85% being singletons. The source material was PBMCs. The origin of the receptors is a boy aged 10-17 years in good health and CMV-seronegative.

The chain has TRBV9 and TRBJ2-7; 9 bases match TRBD1. Trimming at V came to 0 bases and at J to 3 bases, leaving 10 bases not matched to a gene. The CDR3 has 17 amino acids. Germline assignment: CDR1 SGDLS and CDR2 YYNGEE. CDR3 nucleotides: TGTGCCAGCAGCGTAGGAGTCGGGACAGGGATTTTCTACGAGCAGTACTTC. Its protein is CASSVGVGTGIFYEQYF.

The rearrangement links TRBV9 to TRBJ2-5, with D perhaps matching TRBD1 (6 bases). With 0 bases removed from V and 3 bases from J, the gap between germline ends came to 9 bases. CDR3 size: 14 residues. CDR1 SGDLS and CDR2 YYNGEE come from the germline V gene. CDR3 nucleotides: TGTGCCAGCAGCGTAGCGGCAGGGGAAGAGACCCAGTACTTC. Amino acids: CASSVAAGEETQYF.

CDR3 coding DNA: TGTGCCAGCAGCGTAGGAGGGGGAGGGTCCTACGAGCAGTACTTC. This gives the protein CASSVGGGGSYEQYF. The gene calls are TRBV9 and TRBJ2-7; TRBD2 might be the D (7 bases). Between the trimmed V and J ends, which lost 0 bases and 1 base, there was a span of 11 bases. Germline lookup yields CDR1 SGDLS and CDR2 YYNGEE. The CDR3 totals 15 residues. The full variable domain, completed using reference TRBV9 and TRBJ2-7, is DSGVTQTPKHLITATGQRVTLRCSPRSGDLSVYWYQQSLDQGLQFLIQYYNGEERAKGNILERFSAQQFPDLHSELNLSSLELGDSALYFCASSVGGGGSYEQYFGPGTRLTVT.

The genes are TRBV15 and TRBJ1-1; 7 nucleotides align to TRBD1. CDR1 LNHNV and CDR2 YYDKDF come from the germline V gene (reference sequence). The CDR3 extends over 14 amino acids. J lost 0 bases, V lost 4 bases, and 2 bases had no gene match. The CDR3 nucleotides read TGTGCCACCAGCAAGGGACAGTTGAACACTGAAGCTTTCTTT. Protein product: CATSKGQLNTEAFF.

This sequence joins TRBV11-2 and TRBJ1-1, with 7 bases matching TRBD1. The trim removed 2 bases at V and 0 bases at J, leaving 3 bases unmatched. CDR1 is SGHAT, CDR2 FQNNGV, per germline. The CDR3 consists of 15 residues. The chain's CDR3 is CASSLSGTVNTEAFF. The CDR3 DNA sequence: TGTGCCAGCAGCTTATCAGGGACAGTGAACACTGAAGCTTTCTTT. Full variable domain (missing parts from reference TRBV11-2 and TRBJ1-1): EAGVAQSPRYKIIEKRQSVAFWCNPISGHATLYWYQQILGQGPKLLIQFQNNGVVDDSQLPKDRFSAERLKGVDSTLKIQPAKLEDSAVYLCASSLSGTVNTEAFFGQGTRLTVV.

V is TRBV28 and J is TRBJ2-7; D possibly corresponds to TRBD2 (5 bases). CDR1 MDHEN and CDR2 SYDVKM come from the germline V gene. V was pared by 2 bases and J by 7 bases, with 9 bases between. This CDR3 spans 12 amino acids. In nucleotides, the CDR3 is TGTGCCAGCAGTTTAGAGGGCTGGGAGCAGTACTTC. It specifies CASSLEGWEQYF.

The gene calls are TRBV5-4 and TRBJ1-2, with 8 positions matching TRBD1. The V and J ends lost 4 bases and 6 bases, in that order; junction bases with no gene match: 8. This CDR3 has 14 residues. Germline CDR1 is SGHNT and CDR2 is YYREEE (reference sequence). CDR3 coding DNA: TGTGCCAGCAGCCAGGGACAGGACGATCATGGCTACACCTTC. Protein product: CASSQGQDDHGYTF.

The V and J genes are TRBV5-1 and TRBJ1-1; 7 bases are a match to TRBD1. Germline assignment: CDR1 SGHRS and CDR2 YFSETQ. V trimming: 4 bases; J trimming: 0 bases; junction bases outside the gene matches: 3. CDR3 length: 14 residues. CDR3 in DNA: TGCGCCAGCAGCGGGGGACAGCTGAACACTGAAGCTTTCTTT. It encodes CASSGGQLNTEAFF. Combining the CDR3 with reference TRBV5-1 and TRBJ1-1 gives the whole variable domain KAGVTQTPRYLIKTRGQQVTLSCSPISGHRSVSWYQQTPGQGLQFLFEYFSETQRNKGNFPGRFSGRQFSNSRSEMNVSTLELGDSALYLCASSGGQLNTEAFFGQGTRLTVV.

The chain links TRBV7-9 to TRBJ1-3, with D possibly matching TRBD1 (5 bases). V dropped 5 bases and J dropped 5 bases, with 7 bases sitting between them. The germline V gene encodes CDR1 SEHNR and CDR2 FQNEAQ (reference sequence). CDR3 length: 12 amino acids. CDR3 region: CASSLDRNTIYF. CDR3 sequence (DNA): TGTGCCAGCAGCCTGGACAGAAACACCATATATTTT.

The V gene is TRBV10-3, the J gene TRBJ2-7, with TRBD2 matching over 7 bases. The CDR3 extends over 15 amino acids. The V gene's germline CDR1 is ENHRY and CDR2 SYGVKD. Unmatched junction bases numbered 4, after V lost 0 bases and J lost 2 bases. The CDR3 loop is CAISESSGPTYEQYF. For the CDR3, the DNA is TGTGCCATCAGTGAGTCTAGCGGGCCTACCTACGAGCAGTACTTC.

This clone was recorded only once. The V and J genes are TRBV19 and TRBJ1-2; D might be TRBD1 (5 bases). Germline CDR1 is LNHDA and CDR2 is SQIVND (reference sequence). V was pared by 5 bases and J by 9 bases, with 25 bases between. CDR3 size: 16 residues. CDR3 in amino acids: CASSDFRGGKAVRYTF. The DNA for the CDR3 is TGTGCCAGTAGTGACTTCCGGGGCGGGAAAGCGGTGCGCTACACCTTC.

The chain carries TRBV27 and TRBJ2-7; possible D gene TRBD1, 5 bases. The CDR3 has 14 amino acids. Germline V lookup: CDR1 MNHEY, CDR2 SMNVEV (reference sequence). Trimming stripped 2 bases from V and 2 bases from J, with 10 bases between. The CDR3 nucleotides are TGTGCCAGCAGTTTACTCGACAGCCCCTACGAGCAGTACTTC. This gives the protein CASSLLDSPYEQYF.

This clone was picked up one time. The CDR3 loop is CASSQASAGDSETQYF. Here the CDR3 DNA reads TGTGCCAGCAGCCAAGCGTCTGCAGGGGATTCGGAGACCCAGTACTTC. The rearrangement links TRBV4-2 to TRBJ2-5; a possible D gene is TRBD1 (6 bases). The CDR3 runs 16 residues. Germline V CDR1 and CDR2: LGHNA, YNFKEQ. V was cut by 1 base and J by 5 bases, with 17 bases left in between.

The CDR3: CASSLVGQGNEQYF. The CDR3 DNA reads TGTGCCAGCAGCTTAGTTGGACAGGGAAACGAGCAGTACTTC. The V gene is TRBV11-1, the J gene TRBJ2-7; 8 bases agree with TRBD1. The CDR3 covers 14 residues. Trimming cost V 1 base and J 5 bases; bases outside gene matches: 4. Germline V lookup: CDR1 SGHAT, CDR2 FQDESV (reference sequence).

The chain combines TRBV19 with TRBJ2-3; tentatively, D is TRBD2 (6 bases). The CDR3 has 15 amino acids. V was shortened by 5 bases and J by 0 bases, with 12 bases between the two germline ends. Germline-derived CDR1 and CDR2 are LNHDA and SQIVND (reference sequence). CDR3 nucleotide sequence: TGTGCCAGTAGTTTGGGCGGGGCGAGCACAGATACGCAGTATTTT. Translation gives CASSLGGASTDTQYF.

This clone was observed a handful of times. V is TRBV5-1 and J is TRBJ1-1, with D tentatively TRBD1 (5 bases). Trimming pared 3 bases from V and 5 bases from J, leaving 14 bases between. Looked up from germline, CDR1 is SGHRS and CDR2 is YFSETQ. This CDR3 comprises 14 residues. The CDR3 DNA is TGCGCCAGCAGCTGGGGACGGAGGGGAACTGAAGCTTTCTTT. Its translation is CASSWGRRGTEAFF. The full variable domain, in which reference TRBV5-1 and TRBJ1-1 provide the parts outside the CDR3, is KAGVTQTPRYLIKTRGQQVTLSCSPISGHRSVSWYQQTPGQGLQFLFEYFSETQRNKGNFPGRFSGRQFSNSRSEMNVSTLELGDSALYLCASSWGRRGTEAFFGQGTRLTVV.

The rearrangement joins TRBV14 to TRBJ2-7; tentative D call: TRBD2 (6 bases). Germline values: CDR1 SGHDN, CDR2 FVKESK. This CDR3 is 13 amino acids long. V was clipped by 4 bases and J by 6 bases, with 13 bases between them. Written as DNA, the CDR3 is TGTGCCAGCAGCCCTACAGGAGGGTTCGAGCAGTACTTC. As protein: CASSPTGGFEQYF.

This rearrangement joins TRBV11-1 to TRBJ2-6, with D unclear. V was pared by 5 bases and J by 1 base, with 3 bases between. CDR1 SGHAT and CDR2 FQDESV come from the germline V gene (reference sequence). The CDR3 is 13 amino acids. CDR3 in amino acids: CASSPSGANVLTF. The CDR3 bases are TGTGCCAGCAGCCCTTCTGGGGCCAACGTCCTGACTTTC. The complete variable domain, with remaining parts taken from reference TRBV11-1 and TRBJ2-6, reads EAEVAQSPRYKITEKSQAVAFWCDPISGHATLYWYRQILGQGPELLVQFQDESVVDDSQLPKDRFSAERLKGVDSTLKIQPAELGDSAMYLCASSPSGANVLTFGAGSRLTVL.

This chain connects TRBV5-1 to TRBJ2-2; 9 bases fit TRBD2. Germline trimming cut 4 bases from V and 1 base from J; bases unmatched to any gene: 5. The CDR3 is 16 amino acids. Germline lookup yields CDR1 SGHRS and CDR2 YFSETQ. CDR3 protein: CASSTLTSGNTGELFF. CDR3 DNA sequence: TGCGCCAGCAGCACCCTGACTAGCGGGAACACCGGGGAGCTGTTTTTT. Complete variable domain (other parts from reference TRBV5-1 and TRBJ2-2): KAGVTQTPRYLIKTRGQQVTLSCSPISGHRSVSWYQQTPGQGLQFLFEYFSETQRNKGNFPGRFSGRQFSNSRSEMNVSTLELGDSALYLCASSTLTSGNTGELFFGEGSRLTVL.

The chain combines TRBV6-5 with TRBJ2-2, with D tentatively TRBD2 (6 bases). Germline values: CDR1 MNHEY, CDR2 SVGAGI. The CDR3 totals 14 residues. The ends were cut back, 6 bases at V and 4 bases at J, with 12 bases in the middle. CDR3 protein: CASSPGTFTGELFF. CDR3 sequence (DNA): TGTGCCAGCAGCCCCGGGACTTTCACCGGGGAGCTGTTTTTT.

The V gene is TRBV4-3, the J gene TRBJ2-5; 10 nucleotides match TRBD2. Near its end, the DNA agrees better with TRBJ2-7, so the J call may be wrong. The CDR3 has 14 residues. The germline V gene encodes CDR1 LGHNA and CDR2 YSLEER. The CDR3 DNA reads TGCGCCAGCAGCCAAGAAGCGGGAGGGTACGAGCAGTACTTC. Translation: CASSQEAGGYEQYF.

V gene TRBV9 combines with J gene TRBJ2-2, with 10 bases matching TRBD1. The J segment lost 3 bases and the V segment lost 4 bases, leaving 12 bases of the junction unmatched. The CDR3 consists of 18 residues. Germline V lookup: CDR1 SGDLS, CDR2 YYNGEE. The CDR3 region has the DNA TGTGCCAGCAGCTTCAATAGAGGGACAGGGGCGGACACCGGGGAGCTGTTTTTT. Translating gives CASSFNRGTGADTGELFF.

This sequence joins TRBV6-4 and TRBJ2-3, with 7 nucleotides matching TRBD1. Per germline, CDR1 MRHNA and CDR2 SNTAGT. The ends lost 0 bases at V and 4 bases at J; junction bases unmatched: 1. The CDR3 covers 14 residues. CDR3 sequence reads: CASSDSGGADTQYF. The CDR3, as DNA: TGTGCCAGCAGTGACTCAGGGGGCGCAGATACGCAGTATTTT.

This rearrangement joins TRBV19 to TRBJ1-1, with 7 bases aligning to TRBD1. The CDR3 covers 16 residues. Germline CDR1 is LNHDA and CDR2 is SQIVND (reference sequence). V shed 9 bases and J 0 bases; nucleotides not matched to a gene: 13. CDR3 sequence (DNA): TGTGCCAGCCATTGGGGGACAGAGCGAATGAACACTGAAGCTTTCTTT. Protein product: CASHWGTERMNTEAFF.

CDR3 loop: CASSSLEAGELFF. The DNA for the CDR3 is TGTGCCAGCAGCTCATTAGAGGCCGGGGAGCTGTTTTTT. The chain recombines TRBV7-3 with TRBJ2-2; D is unresolved. The length of the CDR3 is 13 residues. The V end was cut by 4 bases, the J end by 6 bases, with 9 bases between. Germline-derived CDR1 and CDR2 are SGHTA and FQGTGA.

V gene TRBV6-5 combines with J gene TRBJ1-2, with 8 bases identical to TRBD1. V lost 6 bases and J lost 4; bases outside the gene matches: 7. This CDR3 region has 14 residues. CDR1 MNHEY and CDR2 SVGAGI come from the germline V gene. The CDR3 reads CASRQDRELYGYTF. As DNA, the CDR3 is TGTGCCAGCAGACAGGACAGGGAGCTCTATGGCTACACCTTC.

CDR3 nucleotide sequence: TGTGCCAGCAGTGGACAGGGGGCGGAGTATGGCTACACCTTC. Amino acids: CASSGQGAEYGYTF. The rearrangement joins TRBV2 to TRBJ1-2; 10 nucleotides line up with TRBD1. V lost 4 bases and J lost 5; bases outside the gene matches: 4. Germline-derived CDR1 and CDR2 are SNHLY and FYNNEI. The CDR3 runs to 14 residues. The full variable domain, its missing parts supplied by reference TRBV2 and TRBJ1-2, is EPEVTQTPSHQVTQMGQEVILRCVPISNHLYFYWYRQILGQKVEFLVSFYNNEISEKSEIFDDQFSVERPDGSNFTLKIRSTKLEDSAMYFCASSGQGAEYGYTFGSGTRLTVV.

The genes are TRBV7-8 and TRBJ1-2; TRBD1 aligns across 10 bases. The CDR3 runs to 13 residues. J gave up 6 bases and V 5 bases, and 3 bases lay outside the gene matches. Germline CDR1 reads SGHVS; CDR2 reads FQNEAQ. For the CDR3, the DNA is TGTGCCAGCAGCCGAGGACAGGGGGATGGCTACACCTTC. Amino acids: CASSRGQGDGYTF.